This TCR beta chain was captured in a study of blood T cell repertoires in COVID-19. Study background: COVID-19 samples from acute and convalescent phases originated in the United States, Italy and Spain. Sources were T cells, B-cell-depleted T cells, or PBMCs; the material itself was cDNA or gDNA.

Original analysis: The assay estimated nucleated cells by amplifying reference gene primers. TCRdb's copy holds only in-frame clones and misses some; the assay was immunoSEQ multiplex PCR. For V, J and clone size, that table is used; D and trimming come from the DNA. The profile shows 250,000 to 350,000 clones, about nine tenths of them singletons. CDR3 length: 15 amino acids. Germline lookup yields CDR1 KGHSH and CDR2 LQKENI. Trimming left V 0 bases short and J 3 bases short, with 11 bases between. The specimen was peripheral blood. The chain recombines TRBV18 with TRBJ1-2, with D possibly being TRBD1 (5 bases). This sequence was found in a woman between 40 and 50 years old who had recovered from COVID-19. CDR3 residues: CASSPPRVGDYGYTF. CDR3 DNA sequence: TGTGCCAGCTCACCACCCAGGGTTGGTGACTATGGCTACACCTTC.